Listed below are T cell receptor beta chains from one sample, sequenced in a study of graft-versus-host responses after intestinal transplantation. This table comes from immunoSEQ multiplex PCR, and its TCRdb copy is limited to in-frame clones, with some not included. The sample carries 9,600 or so clones, nearly 95% recorded once. Source: bone marrow, taken more than 500 days after intestinal transplantation. Receptors were obtained from a human patient who received an intestinal transplant, so some T cells may come from the graft donor. CDR3s include the opening cysteine and the closing phenylalanine or tryptophan. A D gene is named only where the DNA matches it firmly. Clone sizes are given selectively: once, few, many, or a class where the clone is expanded.

TRBD2 | TRBJ2-7 | NA | TRBV11-2 | TGTGCCAGCAGCATTGTGGCCGGGACTAGCGGGAGCCAGCCCTACGAGCAGTACTTC | CASSIVAGTSGSQPYEQYF
TRBD1 | TRBJ2-1 | few | TRBV2 | TGTGCCAGCAGTTCCGGGACAGGGGTCTACAATGAGCAGTTCTTC | CASSSGTGVYNEQFF
NA | TRBJ2-1 | NA | TRBV9 | TGTGCCAGCCGCCCCACGAGCTCCTACAATGAGCAGTTCTTC | CASRPTSSYNEQFF
NA | TRBJ2-7 | NA | TRBV28 | TGTGCCAGCAGCCGACAGAGTCAGAGCTCCTACGAGCAGTACTTC | CASSRQSQSSYEQYF
TRBD2 | TRBJ2-1 | NA | TRBV4-2 | TGTGCCAGCAGCCAAGGGAGGACTAGCGGGAGATACAATGAGCAGTTCTTC | CASSQGRTSGRYNEQFF
NA | TRBJ2-7 | NA | TRBV5-6 | TGTGCCAGCAGCTTGGCTTCTAGGCCCGAGCAGTACTTC | CASSLASRPEQYF
NA | TRBJ2-2 | NA | TRBV25-1 | TGTGCCAGCAGTGAATATAGGGGGGAGCTGTTTTTT | CASSEYRGELFF
NA | TRBJ1-1 | NA | TRBV5-5 | TGTGCCAGCAGCAAAGAGACGGGCACTGAAGCTTTCTTT | CASSKETGTEAFF
NA | TRBJ2-5 | NA | TRBV2 | TGTGCCAGCAGTGATGGCCTAGGGGAGACCCAGTACTTC | CASSDGLGETQYF
NA | TRBJ2-2 | NA | TRBV13 | TGTGCCAGCAACCAAGGACTGCTAGGATACACCGGGGAGCTGTTTTTT | CASNQGLLGYTGELFF
NA | TRBJ2-7 | NA | TRBV11-3 | TGTGCCAGCAGCTTAGGGCCCACCGACTCCTACGAGCAGTACTTC | CASSLGPTDSYEQYF
TRBD2 | TRBJ2-7 | NA | TRBV2 | TGTGCCAGCAGTGAAGCGACTAGCGGGAGTTACGAGCAGTACTTC | CASSEATSGSYEQYF
NA | TRBJ1-2 | NA | TRBV9 | TGTGCCAGCAGCGCGGGGACATCCGGTAACTATGGCTACACCTTC | CASSAGTSGNYGYTF
NA | TRBJ1-5 | NA | TRBV5-1 | TGCGCCAGCAGCAGGGGTGTAGATCAGCCCCAGCATTTT | CASSRGVDQPQHF
TRBD1 | TRBJ2-7 | NA | TRBV27 | TGTGCCAGCAGTCCCGGGACAGGGGGTTACGAGCAGTACTTC | CASSPGTGGYEQYF
TRBD1 | TRBJ2-7 | NA | TRBV5-4 | TGTGCCAGCAGCTCCACAGGGGAAGCCTACGAGCAGTACTTC | CASSSTGEAYEQYF
NA | TRBJ1-2 | NA | TRBV28 | TGTGCCAGCACCCCGGGGGCAGCTCCCTATGGCTACACCTTC | CASTPGAAPYGYTF
NA | TRBJ2-1 | NA | TRBV9 | TGTGCCAGCAGCGTAGGTGATAGCGCATCCTACAATGAGCAGTTCTTC | CASSVGDSASYNEQFF
NA | TRBJ1-5 | NA | TRBV28 | TGTGCCAGCAGGCACAGGGTAGGCAATCAGCCCCAGCATTTT | CASRHRVGNQPQHF
NA | TRBJ1-1 | once | TRBV28 | TGTGCCAGCAGAATAGAAACTGAAGCTTTCTTT | CASRIETEAFF
TRBD2 | TRBJ2-3 | once | TRBV11-3 | TGTGCCAGCAGCCCTCGACTAGCGGGAGGGCAATTTGGGGATGATACGCAGTATTTT | CASSPRLAGGQFGDDTQYF
NA | TRBJ2-5 | NA | TRBV9 | TGTGCCAGCAGCGCCCTTGCCGGCCAAGGGACCCAGTACTTC | CASSALAGQGTQYF
NA | TRBJ1-2 | once | TRBV7-2 | TGTGCCAGCAGCCATCCTGCCCTCTCGGGGGGCCGGGAGTATGGCTACACCTTC | CASSHPALSGGREYGYTF
NA | TRBJ1-1 | NA | TRBV7-3 | TGTGCCAGCAGCCTAATGCCAGGGTACACTGAAGCTTTCTTT | CASSLMPGYTEAFF
NA | TRBJ2-7 | NA | TRBV6-6 | TGTGCCAGCAGTTGGGTTCGAGGTAACTACGAGCAGTACTTC | CASSWVRGNYEQYF
TRBD2 | TRBJ2-2 | NA | TRBV27 | TGTGCCAGCAGTTTATCCCGACTAGCGGGAGAGGGCACCGGGGAGCTGTTTTTT | CASSLSRLAGEGTGELFF
NA | TRBJ1-2 | once | TRBV7-8 | TGTGCCAGCAGCCCGGACCGATTACCCTATGGCTACACCTTC | CASSPDRLPYGYTF
NA | TRBJ1-4 | NA | TRBV28 | TGTGCCAGCAGTTTACAGGGGTCCAAGGACGACTATGGAAAACTGTTTTTT | CASSLQGSKDDYGKLFF
NA | TRBJ2-3 | NA | TRBV7-9 | TGTGCCAGCAGCTCGTTAGCAGGGATCAGCACAGATACGCAGTATTTT | CASSSLAGISTDTQYF
TRBD1 | TRBJ1-2 | NA | TRBV18 | TGTGCCAGCTCACCGATACCGGGACAGACTAACTATGGCTACACCTTC | CASSPIPGQTNYGYTF
TRBD1 | TRBJ1-2 | NA | TRBV13 | TGTGCCAGCAGCTTAGTGTTGGGACAGGGGGTTAGTGGCTACACCTTC | CASSLVLGQGVSGYTF
NA | TRBJ2-1 | NA | TRBV9 | TGTGCCAGCAGCAAGCCACAGAGTTGGGGGAGCTCCTACAATGAGCAGTTCTTC | CASSKPQSWGSSYNEQFF
TRBD2 | TRBJ2-7 | NA | TRBV7-6 | TGTGCCAGCAGCCGGACTAGCGGACACTACGAGCAGTACTTC | CASSRTSGHYEQYF
TRBD2 | TRBJ2-7 | NA | TRBV7-4 | TGTGCCAGCAGCTTAGGACTAGCGTATGAGCAGTACTTC | CASSLGLAYEQYF
NA | TRBJ1-5 | NA | TRBV19 | TGTGCCAGTAGTATCCCCATGAGGAGGGGGTATAGCAATCAGCCCCAGCATTTT | CASSIPMRRGYSNQPQHF
NA | TRBJ1-1 | NA | TRBV6-6 | TGTGCCAGCAGTCCCAACAGCAACACTGAAGCTTTCTTT | CASSPNSNTEAFF
TRBD2 | TRBJ2-7 | NA | TRBV19 | TGTGCCAGTAGGAGAAGCAGCGGGGCCGTCTCCTACGAGCAGTACTTC | CASRRSSGAVSYEQYF
TRBD2 | TRBJ2-1 | NA | TRBV4-3 | TGCGCCAGCAGCCAATACCTTGGGACTAGGTATGAGCAGTTCTTC | CASSQYLGTRYEQFF
NA | TRBJ2-1 | NA | TRBV27 | TGTGCCAGCAGTCTAGGATCCTACAATGAGCAGTTCTTC | CASSLGSYNEQFF
NA | TRBJ1-2 | NA | TRBV19 | TGTGCCAGTAGTGTCGGGGGCTCGGGCTATGGCTACACCTTC | CASSVGGSGYGYTF
TRBD2 | TRBJ2-7 | NA | TRBV7-9 | TGTGCCAGCAGCTCCGGGGGGGGCGGCCTCGAGCAGTACTTC | CASSSGGGGLEQYF
NA | TRBJ1-2 | NA | TRBV7-8 | TGTGCCAGCAGCCCCCGAAAGACCTATGGCTACACCTTC | CASSPRKTYGYTF
TRBD2 | TRBJ2-5 | once | TRBV4-1 | TGCGCCAGCAGCCAAGACCGGGGCCTAGCGGGAGGGCGCCAAGAGACCCAGTACTTC | CASSQDRGLAGGRQETQYF
TRBD1 | TRBJ2-7 | NA | TRBV7-9 | TGTGCCAGCAGCGTCAAAGCAACGACAGGGGTGCACGAGCAGTACTTC | CASSVKATTGVHEQYF
TRBD1 | TRBJ2-1 | NA | TRBV5-8 | TGTGCCAGCAGCTTGAACCAAGGGGGCACGAATGAGCAGTTCTTC | CASSLNQGGTNEQFF
NA | TRBJ2-7 | NA | TRBV7-9 | TGTGCCAGCAGCGAGAATACGATCTACGAGCAGTACTTC | CASSENTIYEQYF
NA | TRBJ2-6 | once | TRBV30 | TGTGCCTGGCTCACCGGTACTGGGGCCAACGTCCTGACTTTC | CAWLTGTGANVLTF
NA | TRBJ1-2 | NA | TRBV5-1 | TGCGCCAGCAGCTTGGTCTCGGGAACTAACTATGGCTACACCTTC | CASSLVSGTNYGYTF
NA | TRBJ1-2 | NA | TRBV6-5 | TGTGCCAGCAGTTTCACTCTGGAGGACAGCTTCTATGGCTACACCTTC | CASSFTLEDSFYGYTF
TRBD2 | TRBJ2-7 | NA | TRBV7-9 | TGTGCCAGCAGCCCCGGGACTAGCTACGAGCAGTACTTC | CASSPGTSYEQYF
NA | TRBJ2-3 | once | TRBV29-1 | TGCAGCGCCGGGGGAATAAGCACAGATACGCAGTATTTT | CSAGGISTDTQYF